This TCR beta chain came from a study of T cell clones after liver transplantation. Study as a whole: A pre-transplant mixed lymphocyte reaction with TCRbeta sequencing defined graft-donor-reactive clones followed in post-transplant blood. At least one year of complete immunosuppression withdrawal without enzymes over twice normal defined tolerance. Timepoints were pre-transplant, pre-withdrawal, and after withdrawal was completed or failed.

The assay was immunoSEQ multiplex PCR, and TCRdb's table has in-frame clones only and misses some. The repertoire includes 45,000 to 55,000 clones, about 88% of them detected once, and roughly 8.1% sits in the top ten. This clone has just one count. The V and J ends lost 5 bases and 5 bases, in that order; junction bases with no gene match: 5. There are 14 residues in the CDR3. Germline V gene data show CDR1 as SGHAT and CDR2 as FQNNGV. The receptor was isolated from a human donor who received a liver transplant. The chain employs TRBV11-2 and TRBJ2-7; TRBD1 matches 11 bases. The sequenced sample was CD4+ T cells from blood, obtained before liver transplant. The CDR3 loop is CASSRTGGANEQYF. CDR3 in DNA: TGTGCCAGCAGCCGGACAGGGGGCGCAAACGAGCAGTACTTC.